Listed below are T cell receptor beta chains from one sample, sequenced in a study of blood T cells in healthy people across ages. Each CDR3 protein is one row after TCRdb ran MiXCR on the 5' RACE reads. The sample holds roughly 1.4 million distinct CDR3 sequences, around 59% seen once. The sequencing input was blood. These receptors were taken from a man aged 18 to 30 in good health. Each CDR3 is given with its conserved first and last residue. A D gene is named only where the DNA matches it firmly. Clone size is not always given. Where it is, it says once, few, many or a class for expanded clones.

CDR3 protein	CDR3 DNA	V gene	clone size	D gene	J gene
CASSLSGTSYTEAFF	TGTGCCAGCAGCCTATCCGGGACATCGTACACTGAAGCTTTCTTT	TRBV4-2	-	-	TRBJ1-1
CASSYSSRGSGMNTQYF	TGTGCCAGCAGTTACTCGTCGCGCGGGAGTGGCATGAATACGCAGTATTTT	TRBV6-5	few	TRBD2	TRBJ2-3
CASSYTQQGYDYGYTF	TGTGCCAGCAGCTATACTCAGCAGGGGTACGACTATGGCTACACCTTC	TRBV7-9	-	-	TRBJ1-2
CSVEAGTGFDRNEQFF	TGCAGCGTTGAAGCCGGGACAGGCTTCGATAGGAATGAGCAGTTCTTC	TRBV29-1	few	TRBD1	TRBJ2-1
CSVEEGSYEQYF	TGCAGCGTTGAAGAGGGTTCCTACGAGCAGTACTTC	TRBV29-1	many	-	TRBJ2-7
CASMRGGLYEQYF	TGTGCCAGCATGAGGGGGGGACTTTACGAGCAGTACTTC	TRBV28	-	-	TRBJ2-7
CASSLGLAGGPEPTDTQYF	TGTGCCAGCAGCCTCGGACTAGCGGGAGGGCCCGAGCCCACAGATACGCAGTATTTT	TRBV3-1	-	TRBD2	TRBJ2-3
CASSFRGFQGTQYF	TGCGCCAGCAGCTTTAGAGGATTTCAAGGGACCCAGTACTTC	TRBV5-1	-	-	TRBJ2-5
CATSRVWDRTYGYTF	TGTGCCACCAGCAGAGTCTGGGACAGGACATATGGCTACACCTTC	TRBV15	-	TRBD1	TRBJ1-2
CAWDTRGNEQFF	TGTGCCTGGGACACCCGAGGGAATGAGCAGTTCTTC	TRBV30	-	-	TRBJ2-1